This is a list of T cell receptor beta chains from one sample in a study of blood T cell repertoires in COVID-19. Measured with immunoSEQ multiplex PCR; TCRdb has only the in-frame clones, and not every one. The repertoire holds fewer than 20,000 clones, with about nine tenths as singletons. Sequenced sample: peripheral blood. These TCRs come from a human donor in a cohort sampled during active COVID-19. Each CDR3 is given with its conserved first and last residue. Each record gives: CDR3 DNA, CDR3 protein, clone size, J gene, D gene, V gene. A D gene is named only where the DNA matches it firmly. Clone size is given for some rows only: seen once, a few or many times, or a class if the clone is expanded.

DNA: TGTGCTAGTGGTTTAGACCAGGGACTAGCTAATCTGGGCTACGAGCAGTACTTC
CDR3: CASGLDQGLANLGYEQYF
size: -
J: TRBJ2-7
D: TRBD2
V: TRBV12-5

DNA: TGTGCCAGCAGTCGCGGTCCGGGACAGCGATACTATGGCTACACCTTC
CDR3: CASSRGPGQRYYGYTF
size: -
J: TRBJ1-2
D: TRBD1
V: TRBV27

DNA: TGTGCCAGCAGCGTAGACCCCGGGGTAGCGGGGCAAGAGACCCAGTACTTC
CDR3: CASSVDPGVAGQETQYF
size: once
J: TRBJ2-5
D: TRBD2
V: TRBV9

DNA: TGCGCCAGCAGTCAATCGAGGGGGTTAGCTAACTATGGCTACACCTTC
CDR3: CASSQSRGLANYGYTF
size: -
J: TRBJ1-2
D: -
V: TRBV23-1

DNA: TGCGCCAGCAGCCGGGTTTTGGGGCGTTTTGAGACCCAGTACTTC
CDR3: CASSRVLGRFETQYF
size: -
J: TRBJ2-5
D: -
V: TRBV4-1

DNA: TGTGCCAGCAGCCGCATGACAGGGGGGCCTGGGGCCAACGTCCTGACTTTC
CDR3: CASSRMTGGPGANVLTF
size: -
J: TRBJ2-6
D: TRBD1
V: TRBV14

DNA: TGTGCCAGCAGCTTAGATTGGGGGGGCAGGTCGGGCACCGGGGAGCTGTTTTTT
CDR3: CASSLDWGGRSGTGELFF
size: few
J: TRBJ2-2
D: -
V: TRBV11-2

DNA: TGTGCCAGCAGCCCAACTAGCGACCTCTACGAGCAGTACTTC
CDR3: CASSPTSDLYEQYF
size: -
J: TRBJ2-7
D: TRBD2
V: TRBV5-4

DNA: TGCGCCAGCAGATTATCCGGGACTTCCATTAATACGCAGTATTTT
CDR3: CASRLSGTSINTQYF
size: -
J: TRBJ2-3
D: -
V: TRBV5-1

DNA: TGTGCCTGGAGTCCTGGACTAGCCTTCACAGATACGCAGTATTTT
CDR3: CAWSPGLAFTDTQYF
size: -
J: TRBJ2-3
D: TRBD2
V: TRBV30

DNA: TGTGCCAGTAGAAGAGGTGGGGCCAACGTCCTGACTTTC
CDR3: CASRRGGANVLTF
size: -
J: TRBJ2-6
D: -
V: TRBV19

DNA: TGCGCCAGCAGTGAGCCAGCGGGGGGCCTGTACTTC
CDR3: CASSEPAGGLYF
size: -
J: TRBJ2-7
D: TRBD2
V: TRBV10-2

DNA: TGTGCCAGCAGCCACACTAGCTCCCAAGAGACCCAGTACTTC
CDR3: CASSHTSSQETQYF
size: -
J: TRBJ2-5
D: -
V: TRBV3-1/TRBV3-2

DNA: TGCGCCAGCAGCACCGAGGGACAGGGGCGGGAGCAGTTCTTC
CDR3: CASSTEGQGREQFF
size: -
J: TRBJ2-1
D: TRBD1
V: TRBV5-1

DNA: TGTGCCAGCAGTTACGGGAGAATCTCTTCAGACACTGAAGCTTTCTTT
CDR3: CASSYGRISSDTEAFF
size: -
J: TRBJ1-1
D: -
V: TRBV6-2/TRBV6-3

DNA: TGTGCCAGTAGTGACAGGGGGCTTGACACCGGGGAGCTGTTTTTT
CDR3: CASSDRGLDTGELFF
size: -
J: TRBJ2-2
D: TRBD1
V: TRBV19